This TCR beta chain was identified during a study of shared clonotypes between healthy human individuals. Study-level background: Three CD4 naive, three CD4 memory, two CD8 naive and one CD8 memory plate were used per donor.

Using immunoSEQ multiplex PCR, the repertoire was profiled, and TCRdb retains in-frame clones only, with some absent. The table includes 2 million to 2.5 million clones, approximately 95% detected once. In germline, CDR1 is MNHEY, CDR2 SVGAGI. The length of the CDR3 is 12 residues. The trim removed 11 bases at V and 0 bases at J, leaving 2 bases unmatched. The chain carries TRBV6-5 and TRBJ2-3; 7 positions match TRBD2. This clonotype originated in a man aged 18 to 29 in good health. Sequences were obtained from naive CD4+ T cells sorted from blood. The sample's subset: CD45RA+ positively selected. CDR3 region: CALAASTDTQYF. For the CDR3, the DNA is TGTGCCCTAGCGGCCAGCACAGATACGCAGTATTTT.